The entry below gives a single T cell receptor (beta chain) sequence along with its context. Its antigen is undetermined. CDR3 size: 15 residues. V dropped 0 bases and J dropped 6; count of bases not matched to a gene: 5. From germline, CDR1 is MNHEY and CDR2 SVGAGI. This specimen belongs to a study of T cell responses to AZD1222 COVID-19 vaccine. The study, taken as a whole, reports: Mostly white British, mostly female donors; authors suggested clonal diversity may be underestimated. Two AZD1222 administrations were followed by greater Spike-specific TCR breadth and depth.

The data were produced by immunoSEQ multiplex PCR, yet TCRdb's version contains in-frame clones alone and is incomplete. The sample includes approximately 130,000 clones, approximately 93% of them seen just once. This TCR was sampled from an adult in good health. Sequencing was performed on peripheral blood, taken on day 0 of AZD1222 vaccination. The chain is built from TRBV6-5 and TRBJ2-7, with 10 bases lining up with TRBD1. CDR3 loop: CASSYSRDRGVEQYF. DNA of the CDR3: TGTGCCAGCAGTTACTCGAGGGACAGGGGTGTCGAGCAGTACTTC.